The rows below give T cell receptor beta chains drawn from one sample of a study of T cell changes during pregnancy in multiple sclerosis. Method: immunoSEQ multiplex PCR; TCRdb's copy keeps in-frame clones and lacks some. The sample includes some 80,000 clones, about 95% of them seen just once. Sample: peripheral blood, taken in the third trimester of pregnancy. These TCRs come from a female donor with multiple sclerosis, enrolled in a pregnancy study. Each CDR3 is given with its conserved first and last residue. D genes are given only for firm matches. The listing skips clone size in some rows; elsewhere it reads once, few, many or a size class.

J,V,D,size,DNA,CDR3
TRBJ2-2,TRBV7-9,NA,NA,TGTGCCAGCAGCTTTTTTGTCTCAGGGGACGGGGAGCTGTTTTTT,CASSFFVSGDGELFF
TRBJ2-2,TRBV9,TRBD1,NA,TGTGCCAGCAGCGTGGACAGGGTCACCACCGGGGAGCTGTTTTTT,CASSVDRVTTGELFF
TRBJ2-5,TRBV12-5,TRBD1,NA,TGTGCTAGTGGACCTGGACAGGGCCGACAAGAGACCCAGTACTTC,CASGPGQGRQETQYF
TRBJ1-5,TRBV29-1,NA,NA,TGCAGCGAGCTCAACCGGGACACAAATCAGCCCCAGCATTTT,CSELNRDTNQPQHF
TRBJ1-3,TRBV4-2,NA,NA,TGTGCCAGCAGCCAAGTCAGGGGCTCTGGAAACACCATATATTTT,CASSQVRGSGNTIYF
TRBJ2-7,TRBV20-1,NA,NA,TGCAGTGCTGGAGGATCCACGGACTTC,CSAGGSTDF
TRBJ2-1,TRBV11-2,TRBD1,NA,TGTGCCAGCAGCTTAGGGGGACAGGGTTGGAATGAGCAGTTCTTC,CASSLGGQGWNEQFF
TRBJ2-1,TRBV5-4,TRBD2,NA,TGTGCCAGCAGCCTACCGACGGGGGGGCCAGACAATGAGCAGTTCTTC,CASSLPTGGPDNEQFF
TRBJ1-1,TRBV19,TRBD1,NA,TGTGCCAGTAGTATAAGGAGGACACAGGGGGCAATAGGCTCCACTGAAGCTTTCTTT,CASSIRRTQGAIGSTEAFF
TRBJ1-6,TRBV9,NA,once,TGTGCCAGCAGCGTAGCTACGAATAATTCACCCCTCCACTTT,CASSVATNNSPLHF